The T cell receptor beta chain under discussion was sequenced for a study of post-analysis software for immune sequencing data. V lost 9 bases to trimming and J lost 0 bases, with 8 bases between them. The CDR3 extends over 12 amino acids. In germline, CDR1 is SNHLY, CDR2 FYNNEI. General study findings and limits: Patients showed TRBV5-6, TRBV5-1 and TRBV20-1 among 4 or 5 TRBV segments more frequent than in controls. Normalized Chao1 diversity was significantly lower in multiple sclerosis patients than in controls.

TCR beta cDNA libraries included unique molecular identifiers. TCRdb redid the calling of the PCR reads with MiXCR, one entry per CDR3 protein. This table has roughly 570,000 distinct CDR3 sequences, approximately 34% appearing once. Worth noting for this clonotype: What it recognizes is unknown.

This TCR came from a girl between 2 and 17 years old with multiple sclerosis. The chain couples TRBV2 to TRBJ1-2; a possible D gene is TRBD1 (5 bases). The sequenced material came from blood. The CDR3, as DNA: TGTGCCAGGGGACCGACTAACTATGGCTACACCTTC. Its protein is CARGPTNYGYTF.